These 5 T cell receptor beta chains originate from one sample sequenced in a study of cytomegalovirus exposure and HLA in healthy donors (dated by TCRdb to 2016 to 2017). The library was built by means of the immunoSEQ multiplex PCR assay. Sourced from immuneACCESS, this table was stored by TCRdb with only in-frame sequences that have V and J called. A share of the clones is absent; for the studies checked, an unresolved V gene accounts for under half, and the remainder has no known explanation. This sample comprises more than 250,000 clones, around 91% of them detected only once. The top ten constitute around 3.1% of the sample. The sequencing input was PBMCs. Source of these receptors: a woman under 40 in good health and CMV-seronegative.

The genes are TRBV7-3 and TRBJ2-1; 8 nucleotides match TRBD2. The V gene's germline CDR1 is SGHTA and CDR2 FQGTGA. The length of the CDR3 is 19 residues. V shed 5 bases, J shed 7 bases, and the junction held 22 bases outside the gene matches. CDR3 sequence reads: CASSTATSGSSGFFNEQFF. The CDR3 DNA sequence: TGTGCCAGCAGCACCGCAACTAGCGGTTCGTCGGGCTTTTTTAATGAGCAGTTCTTC. Combining the CDR3 with reference TRBV7-3 and TRBJ2-1 gives the whole variable domain GAGVSQTPSNKVTEKGKYVELRCDPISGHTALYWYRQSLGQGPEFLIYFQGTGAADDSGLPNDRFFAVRPEGSVSTLKIQRTERGDSAVYLCASSTATSGSSGFFNEQFFGPGTRLTVL.

This clone came up a few times. The CDR3, as DNA: TGCGCCAGCACCAGTAGCGGGAACACCGGGGAGCTGTTTTTT. This translates into CASTSSGNTGELFF. J is TRBJ2-2 and V is TRBV5-1; weak D call: TRBD2 (6 bases). The V and J ends lost 6 bases and 1 base respectively, with 10 bases between them. The CDR3 is 14 residues long. From germline, CDR1 is SGHRS and CDR2 YFSETQ.

This sequence joins TRBV7-3 and TRBJ2-7; no clear D. This CDR3 region has 13 residues. Germline-derived CDR1 and CDR2 are SGHTA and FQGTGA. V was shortened by 5 bases and J by 7 bases, with 15 bases between the two germline ends. CDR3 DNA sequence: TGTGCCAGCAGCCCTGGACCAGAAGGGGAGCAGTACTTC. It translates to CASSPGPEGEQYF.

This chain joins TRBV5-8 and TRBJ1-1; D remains unclear. The germline V and J ends were trimmed by 0 bases and 3 bases, with 9 bases remaining between them. Germline CDR1 is SGHTS and CDR2 is YDEGEE. The CDR3 is made up of 14 amino acids. CDR3 nucleotide sequence: TGTGCCAGCAGCTTGGGAAGCTGGGACACTGAAGCTTTCTTT. Its protein product is CASSLGSWDTEAFF. The whole variable domain, filled in from reference TRBV5-8 and TRBJ1-1, reads EAGVTQSPTHLIKTRGQQATLRCSPISGHTSVYWYQQALGLGLQFLLWYDEGEERNRGNFPPRFSGRQFPNYSSELNVNALELEDSALYLCASSLGSWDTEAFFGQGTRLTVV.

The genes are TRBV12-5 and TRBJ2-1, with TRBD2 matching over 8 bases. CDR1 is LGHNT, CDR2 FRNRAP, per germline. The length of the CDR3 is 17 residues. Unmatched junction bases numbered 10, after V lost 0 bases and J lost 6 bases. In DNA, the CDR3 is TGTGCTAGTGGTTTGGTACGCAGTCTAGCGGGCCCCAATGAGCAGTTCTTC. This sequence encodes CASGLVRSLAGPNEQFF.